These 32 T cell receptor beta chains share one sample of origin, sequenced in a study of cytomegalovirus exposure and HLA in healthy donors (dated by TCRdb to the late 2010s). Library prep was done by the immunoSEQ multiplex PCR assay. Here the immuneACCESS table is served through TCRdb, limited to in-frame sequences with V and J called. Missing clones are a known gap in these copies; in checked studies unresolved V genes cover under half, and the rest lacks a known reason. The sample profile shows some 250,000 clones; roughly 89% of them were found once. The leading ten clones occupy about 0.36% of the sample. Specimen: PBMCs. Source of these receptors: a woman younger than 30 in good health and CMV-seronegative.

The V gene is TRBV10-3, the J gene TRBJ1-5, with D perhaps TRBD1 (6 bases). Looked up from germline, CDR1 is ENHRY and CDR2 is SYGVKD. There are 13 residues in the CDR3. Trimming cost V 6 bases and J 7 bases, with 13 bases left between them. CDR3: CAISPQGNQPQHF. CDR3 in DNA: TGTGCCATCAGCCCACAGGGAAACCAGCCCCAGCATTTT.

The chain links TRBV21-1 to TRBJ2-7; the table's D call, TRBD2, has no DNA check behind it. TRBV21-1 is a pseudogene locus. The length of the CDR3 is 21 residues. The CDR3 DNA sequence: TGTGCCAGCCCCACATCCCCCCTTGGACTAGCGGGGGGGTGTTGTCCGGACGAGCAGTACTTC. Translated: CASPTSPLGLAGGCCPDEQYF.

This clone was detected only once. This sequence joins TRBV9 and TRBJ2-2, with D possibly TRBD2 on 5 matching bases. The CDR3 length is 15 residues. The V and J ends lost 2 bases and 5 bases respectively, with 13 bases between them. Germline V CDR1 and CDR2: SGDLS, YYNGEE. The DNA of the CDR3 is TGTGCCAGCAGCGTGAGGGTTATTGGTACCGGGGAGCTGTTTTTT. Amino acids: CASSVRVIGTGELFF.

The V and J genes are TRBV2 and TRBJ1-6; D perhaps matches TRBD1 (5 bases). The CDR3 runs to 15 residues. The germline V and J ends were trimmed by 7 bases and 6 bases, with 16 bases remaining between them. Germline-derived CDR1 and CDR2 are SNHLY and FYNNEI. The CDR3 region has the DNA TGTGCCAGCATAATAAGTTTGACAGCTAATTCACCCCTCCACTTT. This codes for CASIISLTANSPLHF.

The V and J genes are TRBV2 and TRBJ2-7; the match to TRBD2 covers 8 bases. V gave up 6 bases and J gave up 3 bases; unmatched junction bases: 13. Germline V CDR1 and CDR2: SNHLY, FYNNEI. This CDR3 region has 16 residues. The CDR3, as DNA: TGTGCCAGCAGGGAACGGGGGGGGCAGGGTAACTACGAGCAGTACGTC. Its translation is CASRERGGQGNYEQYV.

The chain has TRBV6-1 and TRBJ2-7, with 7 nucleotides matching TRBD1. Per the germline V gene, CDR1 is MNHNS and CDR2 is SASEGT. The J segment lost 0 bases and the V segment lost 10 bases, leaving 6 bases of the junction unmatched. The CDR3 runs to 13 residues. CDR3: CATEQGSSYEQYV. CDR3 nucleotides: TGTGCCACCGAACAGGGGTCCTCCTACGAGCAGTACGTC.

The V gene is TRBV27, the J gene TRBJ2-3, with TRBD2 matching 7 bases. The V gene's germline CDR1 is MNHEY and CDR2 SMNVEV (reference sequence). This CDR3 is built from 15 residues. J was trimmed by 1 base and V by 3 bases; bases with no gene match: 4. The CDR3 protein is CASSLGGSGTDTQYF. The CDR3 DNA follows: TGTGCCAGCAGTTTGGGGGGGTCGGGCACAGATACGCAGTATTTT.

The rearrangement links TRBV18 to TRBJ2-2, with TRBD2 matching 7 bases. The CDR3 loop spans 15 amino acids. V shed 5 bases and J 1 base; nucleotides not matched to a gene: 4. Germline V gene lookup returns CDR1 KGHSH and CDR2 LQKENI. CDR3 in amino acids: CASSSLAENTGELFF. The DNA for the CDR3 is TGTGCCAGCTCATCGCTAGCGGAGAACACCGGGGAGCTGTTTTTT.

The V call is TRBV6-5, the J call TRBJ2-3; the match to TRBD2 covers 13 bases. The V segment lost 0 bases and the J segment 3 bases; nucleotides outside the gene matches: 0. The CDR3 is made up of 16 amino acids. CDR1 and CDR2 (germline): MNHEY, SVGAGI. The CDR3 bases are TGTGCCAGCAGTTACTCGGGACTAGCGGGGACAGATACGCAGTATTTT. Its protein product is CASSYSGLAGTDTQYF.

The chain has TRBV5-6 and TRBJ2-1, with D possibly TRBD1 on 5 matching bases. The germline V and J ends were trimmed by 1 base and 9 bases, with 8 bases remaining between them. The CDR3 runs 12 residues. Germline loops: CDR1 SGHDT, CDR2 YYEEEE. CDR3 DNA sequence: TGTGCCAGCAGCTTGCAGGGTAGTGAGCAGTTCTTC. Protein product: CASSLQGSEQFF.

This sequence joins TRBV2 and TRBJ2-6; weak D call: TRBD2 (5 bases). V lost 6 bases, J lost 0 bases, and 12 bases lay in between. The CDR3 contains 16 residues. From germline, CDR1 is SNHLY and CDR2 FYNNEI. CDR3 nucleotide sequence: TGTGCCAGCAGCGAGACTACGTACTCTGGGGCCAACGTCCTGACTTTC. Protein sequence: CASSETTYSGANVLTF.

The chain employs TRBV28 and TRBJ2-1; 11 bases align to TRBD2. The CDR3 is made up of 14 amino acids. Germline values: CDR1 MDHEN, CDR2 SYDVKM. The V and J ends lost 5 bases and 6 bases, in that order; junction bases with no gene match: 3. The CDR3 region has the DNA TGTGCCAGCAGTCTAGCGGGGGGTTTCAATGAGCAGTTCTTC. Translated, it gives CASSLAGGFNEQFF.

The rearrangement uses TRBV5-6 and TRBJ1-5; D perhaps matches TRBD1 (5 bases). The CDR3 runs to 16 residues. In germline, CDR1 is SGHDT, CDR2 YYEEEE. V lost 4 bases and J 0 bases, leaving 14 bases between the germline ends. CDR3 DNA sequence: TGTGCCAGCAGCACTGGACACCCCTATAGCAATCAGCCCCAGCATTTT. Its translation: CASSTGHPYSNQPQHF.

The chain links TRBV6-6 to TRBJ1-3, with 9 bases aligning to TRBD1. CDR3 size: 16 residues. J was trimmed by 4 bases and V by 1 base; bases with no gene match: 5. CDR1 is MNHNY, CDR2 SVGAGI, per germline (reference sequence). The DNA of the CDR3 is TGTGCCAGCAGTTACTTAAACGACAGGGGGGGAAACACCATATATTTT. This codes for CASSYLNDRGGNTIYF.

This sequence joins TRBV4-1 and TRBJ1-5; D gene unclear. This CDR3 region has 14 residues. Germline V CDR1 and CDR2: MGHRA, YSYEKL. Trimming left V 0 bases short and J 11 bases short, with 14 bases between. The CDR3 reads CASSQDSTPESQHF. CDR3 nucleotide sequence: TGCGCCAGCAGCCAAGATTCGACACCCGAATCCCAGCATTTT.

The chain couples TRBV5-1 to TRBJ2-7; D is possibly TRBD1 (6 bases). Germline V CDR1 and CDR2: SGHRS, YFSETQ. This CDR3 is 14 amino acids long. Trimming removed 3 bases at V and 4 bases at J, with 14 bases between. CDR3 residues: CASSWSGQIYEQYF. The CDR3 DNA is TGCGCCAGCAGCTGGAGCGGACAGATTTACGAGCAGTACTTC.

The chain recombines TRBV28 with TRBJ1-1; TRBD1 is a possible D gene (5 bases). Looked up from germline, CDR1 is MDHEN and CDR2 is SYDVKM. V was cut by 1 base and J by 3 bases, with 9 bases left in between. This CDR3 spans 14 amino acids. The CDR3 DNA follows: TGTGCCAGCAGTTTATCCTTCAGGGACACTGAAGCTTTCTTT. The encoded protein is CASSLSFRDTEAFF.

This clone appeared a few times. The chain joins TRBV28 to TRBJ1-4, with D possibly TRBD1 on 5 matching bases. Trimming left V 6 bases short and J 7 bases short, with 24 bases between. CDR1 is MDHEN and CDR2 is SYDVKM in the germline V gene. The length of the CDR3 is 17 residues. The CDR3 loop is CASSLRGLLLSGEKLFF. The CDR3 DNA sequence: TGTGCCAGCAGCTTGCGGGGACTCCTCCTTTCGGGTGAAAAACTGTTTTTT.

The chain links TRBV4-3 to TRBJ2-7; 7 bases are a match to TRBD2. V lost 0 bases to trimming and J lost 2 bases; unmatched junction nucleotides: 7. Germline loops: CDR1 LGHNA, CDR2 YSLEER. This CDR3 contains 16 residues. For the CDR3, the DNA is TGCGCCAGCAGCCAAGATCATAGCGGGTCCACCTACGAGCAGTACTTC. Translation gives CASSQDHSGSTYEQYF.

This chain connects TRBV19 to TRBJ2-1; 12 bases match TRBD2. The CDR3 is 18 amino acids. Germline V gives CDR1 LNHDA, CDR2 SQIVND (reference sequence). J lost 10 bases, V lost 11 bases, and 24 bases had no gene match. The CDR3 DNA reads TGTGCCTTCACCCCCCGACTAGCGGGAGTTTGCCCCCATAGGGAGCAGTTCTTC. Its protein is CAFTPRLAGVCPHREQFF.

V usage is TRBV2 and J usage is TRBJ1-1; 9 bases match TRBD1. J lost 5 bases, V lost 6 bases, and 7 bases had no gene match. This CDR3 has 14 residues. Germline V CDR1 and CDR2: SNHLY, FYNNEI. This chain's CDR3 is CASRGTGGWTEAFF. The CDR3 bases are TGTGCCAGCAGGGGTACAGGGGGCTGGACTGAAGCTTTCTTT.

The V gene is TRBV19, the J gene TRBJ2-5; a weak D match, TRBD1 (6 bases). V lost 0 bases to trimming and J lost 1 base, with 6 bases between them. Germline CDR1 and CDR2: LNHDA and SQIVND (reference sequence). This CDR3 is 14 amino acids long. In nucleotides, the CDR3 is TGTGCCAGTAGTATAGAGACAGGCCAAGAGACCCAGTACTTC. This encodes CASSIETGQETQYF. Full variable domain (rest looked up from reference TRBV19 and TRBJ2-5): DGGITQSPKYLFRKEGQNVTLSCEQNLNHDAMYWYRQDPGQGLRLIYYSQIVNDFQKGDIAEGYSVSREKKESFPLTVTSAQKNPTAFYLCASSIETGQETQYFGPGTRLLVL.

This clone was seen only a few times. V and J are TRBV6-1 and TRBJ1-2, with D possibly matching TRBD1 (6 bases). The CDR3 is 14 amino acids. V was shortened by 3 bases and J by 4 bases, with 12 bases between the two germline ends. CDR1 and CDR2 (germline): MNHNS, SASEGT. CDR3: CASSDVDRSYGYTF. The CDR3 DNA reads as TGTGCCAGCAGTGATGTCGACAGGTCCTATGGCTACACCTTC.

The genes are TRBV2 and TRBJ2-3; TRBD2 agrees at 7 bases. There are 14 residues in the CDR3. Germline CDR1 and CDR2: SNHLY and FYNNEI. Trimming removed 6 bases from V and 0 bases from J; junction bases left unmatched: 3. This CDR3 reads CASRGGDSTDTQYF. The CDR3 nucleotides are TGTGCCAGCAGGGGGGGGGATAGCACAGATACGCAGTATTTT.

V gene TRBV5-4 combines with J gene TRBJ1-3; a weak D match, TRBD1 (5 bases). There are 14 residues in the CDR3. Germline V lookup: CDR1 SGHNT, CDR2 YYREEE (reference sequence). V lost 4 bases and J 3 bases, leaving 11 bases between the germline ends. The CDR3 DNA reads as TGTGCCAGCAGCCTGTACGGGGGTGGAAACACCATATATTTT. Protein sequence: CASSLYGGGNTIYF.

V gene TRBV10-2 combines with J gene TRBJ1-5, with D possibly matching TRBD1 (6 bases). V was trimmed by 0 bases and J by 6 bases, leaving 12 bases between them. Germline-derived CDR1 and CDR2 are WSHSY and SAAADI. The CDR3 sequence is 15 residues long. In DNA, the CDR3 is TGCGCCAGCAGTGAGTCTACAGGGTGGGGTCAGCCCCAGCATTTT. Translation: CASSESTGWGQPQHF.

This sequence joins TRBV4-1 and TRBJ2-1, with a tentative D call TRBD2 (6 bases). This CDR3 has 16 amino acids. Trimming took 2 bases from V and 2 from J, leaving 13 bases between them. CDR1 is MGHRA and CDR2 is YSYEKL in the germline V gene. The CDR3 DNA is TGCGCCAGCAGCCAAAATTACGGGGGTACCTACAATGAGCAGTTCTTC. Translation: CASSQNYGGTYNEQFF.

The chain links TRBV6-1 to TRBJ2-5; no clear D gene. Germline CDR1 MNHNS, CDR2 SASEGT. CDR3 length: 12 residues. V dropped 10 bases and J dropped 4 bases, with 13 bases sitting between them. The CDR3 loop is CATATSGETQYF. CDR3 DNA sequence: TGTGCCACCGCTACTTCCGGAGAGACCCAGTACTTC.

The chain combines TRBV5-4 with TRBJ1-4; 11 bases match TRBD1. V shed 1 base and J 8 bases; nucleotides not matched to a gene: 4. The CDR3 spans 15 residues. CDR1 is SGHNT and CDR2 is YYREEE in the germline V gene (reference sequence). Written as DNA, the CDR3 is TGTGCCAGCAGCTTGTCCGGGACAGGGGGAGAAAAACTGTTTTTT. It codes for CASSLSGTGGEKLFF.

The chain carries TRBV28 and TRBJ2-3; a possible D gene is TRBD1 (5 bases). V was trimmed by 6 bases and J by 1 base, leaving 11 bases between them. The length of the CDR3 is 14 residues. Germline CDR1 MDHEN, CDR2 SYDVKM. DNA of the CDR3: TGTGCCAGCAGGATAGGGGTCCGCACAGATACGCAGTATTTT. Translating gives CASRIGVRTDTQYF.

This clone was seen a handful of times. The rearrangement uses TRBV30 and TRBJ2-7, with 7 bases fitting TRBD1. The CDR3 is made up of 12 amino acids. The V segment lost 8 bases and the J segment 0 bases; nucleotides outside the gene matches: 4. Germline-derived CDR1 and CDR2 are GTSNPN and SVGIG (reference sequence). CDR3 sequence: CALRDSSYEQYF. CDR3 coding DNA: TGTGCCCTTCGGGACAGCTCCTACGAGCAGTACTTC. Drawing the rest from reference TRBV30 and TRBJ2-7, the complete variable domain is SQTIHQWPATLVQPVGSPLSLECTVEGTSNPNLYWYRQAAGRGLQLLFYSVGIGQISSEVPQNLSASRPQDRQFILSSKKLLLSDSGFYLCALRDSSYEQYFGPGTRLTVT.

The chain uses TRBV5-4 and TRBJ2-7; tentatively, D is TRBD1 (5 bases). CDR3 size: 13 residues. Trimming took 0 bases from V and 1 from J, leaving 5 bases between them. Germline V gene sequence: CDR1 SGHNT, CDR2 YYREEE (reference sequence). The CDR3 nucleotides read TGTGCCAGCAGCTTGGGACAGTCCTACGAGCAGTACTTC. Translated: CASSLGQSYEQYF.